The clone carrying this TCR beta chain was recorded at least ten times. Its antigen is currently unknown. The junction differs from germline at one of its ends, possibly a read error. Template material for amplifying TCR beta CDR3 regions consisted of RNA transcripts. HTBI primers were used for first-round RT-PCR of the TCR CDR3. TCRdb used MiXCR to reprocess the multiplex PCR reads, holding one entry per CDR3 protein. Among about 400,000 distinct CDR3 sequences listed, 15% to 19% were seen once. The sample belongs to a study of T cells in Graves' hyperthyroidism and ophthalmopathy. Whole-study findings and limits: Ophthalmopathy was distinguished from stable hyperthyroidism by 13 V-J signatures. The model identified upcoming ophthalmopathy a median approximately six months ahead of onset.

The receptor was derived from a woman between 18 and 29 years old with Graves' hyperthyroidism. The sample consisted of blood.

The CDR3: CASSREWAGNRPQHF. The DNA of the CDR3 is TGTGCCAGCAGCCGAGAATGGGCAGGGAATCGGCCCCAGCATTTT. The genes are TRBV7-8 and TRBJ1-5, with D maybe TRBD1 (5 bases). Germline CDR1 and CDR2: SGHVS and FQNEAQ. The CDR3 covers 15 residues.